This is a list of T cell receptor beta chains from one sample in a study of OX40 agonist ivuxolimab in advanced cancers. Profiling relied on immunoSEQ multiplex PCR, and the TCRdb table lists in-frame clones only, not all of them. Altogether tens of thousands of clones are present, roughly nine tenths being singletons, with the ten largest covering 6.5%. Sequencing used CD4+ or CD8+ T cells sorted from blood, obtained in a trial of the OX40 agonist ivuxolimab. The receptor source for this set is an adult with an advanced solid tumor such as melanoma, head and neck, liver or kidney cancer. The CDR3 runs from the conserved cysteine through the conserved F or W. A D gene is named only where the DNA matches it firmly. Clone size is not always given. Where it is, it says once, few, many or a class for expanded clones.

d_call j_call v_call cdr3_length clone_size cdr3_aa cdr3_nt
NA TRBJ1-3 TRBV11-2 14 NA CASSFQQAWDTIYF TGTGCCAGCAGCTTTCAACAGGCATGGGACACCATATATTTT
TRBD1 TRBJ2-2 TRBV4-2 17 NA CASSQEGQGAFTGELFF TGTGCCAGCAGCCAAGAAGGACAGGGGGCTTTCACCGGGGAGCTGTTTTTT
NA TRBJ2-1 TRBV28 18 NA CASSPLSGGPSSYNEQFF TGTGCCAGCAGTCCCCTTTCCGGGGGCCCGAGCTCCTACAATGAGCAGTTCTTC
NA TRBJ1-1 TRBV19 12 NA CASSFGGTEAFF TGTGCCAGTAGCTTCGGGGGCACTGAAGCTTTCTTT
NA TRBJ2-1 TRBV6-1 13 once CASSELDSDEQFF TGTGCCAGCAGTGAATTGGATTCTGATGAGCAGTTCTTC
TRBD1 TRBJ1-2 TRBV27 15 NA CASSSNRGLSYGYTF TGTGCCAGCAGTTCCAACAGGGGGCTATCCTATGGCTACACCTTC
NA TRBJ1-1 TRBV4-1 13 NA CASSPEGVTEAFF TGCGCCAGCAGCCCGGAGGGCGTCACTGAAGCTTTCTTT
NA TRBJ2-3 TRBV9 11 NA CASSGGDTQYF TGTGCCAGCAGCGGAGGAGATACGCAGTATTTT
NA TRBJ2-7 TRBV6-1 15 NA CASSDRGAIGYEQYF TGTGCCAGCAGTGACAGGGGGGCGATTGGTTACGAGCAGTACTTC
NA TRBJ2-5 TRBV29-1 15 NA CSVWTANVGQETQYF TGCAGCGTCTGGACAGCGAACGTGGGGCAAGAGACCCAGTACTTC
TRBD2 TRBJ2-3 TRBV2 16 NA CASSDGLAGVADTQYF TGTGCCAGCAGTGACGGACTAGCGGGAGTTGCAGATACGCAGTATTTT
NA TRBJ1-1 TRBV7-6 15 NA CASSSGSKWGTEAFF TGTGCCAGCAGCTCCGGTTCAAAATGGGGCACTGAAGCTTTCTTT
NA TRBJ1-5 TRBV27 13 NA CASSLGGHQPQHF TGTGCCAGCAGTTTAGGAGGGCATCAGCCCCAGCATTTT
TRBD1 TRBJ2-7 TRBV9 15 NA CASSAGPTGLYEQYF TGTGCCAGCAGCGCGGGACCGACAGGGCTCTACGAGCAGTACTTC
NA TRBJ1-1 TRBV2 13 NA CAGKTATNTEAFF TGTGCCGGCAAGACAGCGACGAACACTGAAGCTTTCTTT
NA TRBJ2-1 TRBV27 20 NA CASSLSGGLAAYSPYNEQFF TGTGCCAGCAGTTTATCGGGGGGGCTAGCGGCCTACTCCCCTTACAATGAGCAGTTCTTC
NA TRBJ1-5 TRBV27 17 NA CASRKDSSPYRNQPQHF TGTGCCAGCAGGAAGGATTCCTCGCCTTACCGCAATCAGCCCCAGCATTTT
NA TRBJ2-7 TRBV27 13 NA CASSFARGYEQYF TGTGCCAGCAGTTTTGCGCGGGGCTACGAGCAGTACTTC
TRBD2 TRBJ2-1 TRBV4-3 18 NA CASSQDRRTSGNYNEQFF TGCGCCAGCAGCCAAGATCGGCGGACTAGCGGGAACTACAATGAGCAGTTCTTC
NA TRBJ2-3 TRBV27 15 NA CASSSPRGGTDTQYF TGTGCCAGCAGTTCGCCTCGAGGGGGCACAGATACGCAGTATTTT
TRBD2 TRBJ2-1 TRBV19 14 NA CASRATSEYNEQFF TGTGCCAGTAGGGCGACTAGCGAATACAATGAGCAGTTCTTC
TRBD1 TRBJ2-7 TRBV4-2 14 NA CASGQGPGGYEQYF TGTGCCAGCGGTCAGGGGCCAGGGGGTTACGAGCAGTACTTC
TRBD1 TRBJ2-4 TRBV27 15 NA CASSGRTGGKNIQYF TGTGCCAGCAGTGGCCGGACAGGGGGCAAAAACATTCAGTACTTC
NA TRBJ1-1 TRBV28 15 NA CASSLTGGLNTEAFF TGTGCCAGCAGTTTGACAGGAGGCCTGAACACTGAAGCTTTCTTT
NA TRBJ2-5 TRBV9 13 NA CASSSDNQETQYF TGTGCCAGCAGCTCAGACAACCAAGAGACCCAGTACTTC
NA TRBJ2-2 TRBV30 11 NA CALINTGELFF TGTGCCTTGATAAACACCGGGGAGCTGTTTTTT
NA TRBJ2-1 TRBV7-9 12 NA CAGRIGRNEQFF TGTGCGGGAAGGATCGGACGGAATGAGCAGTTCTTC
TRBD2 TRBJ2-2 TRBV9 16 NA CASSPRGREPTGELFF TGTGCCAGCAGCCCTCGGGGGAGGGAACCCACCGGGGAGCTGTTTTTT
NA TRBJ2-2 TRBV7-9 14 NA CASSLPENTGELFF TGTGCCAGCAGCTTACCTGAGAACACCGGGGAGCTGTTTTTT
NA TRBJ2-1 TRBV9 14 NA CASSVEGSYNEQFF TGTGCCAGCAGCGTAGAAGGCAGCTACAATGAGCAGTTCTTC
NA TRBJ1-5 TRBV28 15 NA CASSKSSPGDQPQHF TGTGCCAGCAGCAAGAGCTCACCAGGGGATCAGCCCCAGCATTTT
NA TRBJ2-5 TRBV5-4 15 NA CASSAGAGQQETQYF TGTGCCAGCAGCGCCGGGGCGGGGCAACAAGAGACCCAGTACTTC
TRBD1 TRBJ2-7 TRBV6-5 15 NA CASSYSRQGNYEQYF TGTGCCAGCAGTTACTCCCGACAGGGTAACTACGAGCAGTACTTC
NA TRBJ1-5 TRBV9 19 NA CASSVEWNLTEWNNQPQHF TGTGCCAGCAGCGTAGAATGGAATTTGACGGAGTGGAACAATCAGCCCCAGCATTTT
NA TRBJ1-5 TRBV10-3 14 few CAIGIGDSNQPQHF TGTGCCATCGGTATAGGGGATAGCAATCAGCCCCAGCATTTT
TRBD1 TRBJ2-1 TRBV11-3 15 NA CASSAVTGLDNEQFF TGTGCCAGCAGCGCCGTGACAGGGCTTGACAATGAGCAGTTCTTC
TRBD1 TRBJ2-6 TRBV27 17 NA CASSFRDSLSGANVLTF TGTGCCAGCAGTTTTCGGGACAGCCTCTCTGGGGCCAACGTCCTGACTTTC
TRBD2 TRBJ2-7 TRBV30 17 NA CAWSVPLGGAISYEQYF TGTGCCTGGAGTGTACCTCTGGGAGGGGCGATATCCTACGAGCAGTACTTC
NA TRBJ1-1 TRBV28 14 NA CASSFRGMGTEAFF TGTGCCAGCAGTTTTAGGGGGATGGGCACTGAAGCTTTCTTT
NA TRBJ1-1 TRBV7-8 15 NA CASSWNEGVTTEAFF TGTGCCAGCAGCTGGAATGAGGGCGTGACGACTGAAGCTTTCTTT
TRBD2 TRBJ2-7 TRBV7-2 16 NA CASSSDFPSGSYEQYF TGTGCCAGCAGCTCGGACTTTCCTAGCGGATCCTACGAGCAGTACTTC
NA TRBJ2-7 TRBV9 15 NA CASSVEEGPGGEQYF TGTGCCAGCAGCGTAGAGGAAGGGCCGGGCGGCGAGCAGTACTTC
NA TRBJ2-1 TRBV29-1 13 NA CSVHRTLYNEQFF TGCAGCGTCCACCGGACTCTCTACAATGAGCAGTTCTTC
NA TRBJ2-1 TRBV19 15 NA CASSIRGDSYNEQFF TGTGCCAGTAGTATTAGAGGGGATTCCTACAATGAGCAGTTCTTC
NA TRBJ2-3 TRBV6-5 15 NA CASSTGLLNTDTQYF TGTGCCAGCAGCACGGGACTTTTAAACACAGATACGCAGTATTTT
NA TRBJ2-3 TRBV7-6 15 once CASSAQITSTDTQYF TGTGCCAGCAGCGCACAAATTACTAGCACAGATACGCAGTATTTT
NA TRBJ2-1 TRBV19 15 NA CASSADRSSYNEQFF TGTGCCAGTAGTGCGGACAGAAGCTCCTACAATGAGCAGTTCTTC
TRBD1 TRBJ1-2 TRBV6-5 13 NA CASTRGGGYGYTF TGTGCCAGCACCAGGGGGGGTGGCTATGGCTACACCTTC
NA TRBJ1-5 TRBV7-2 16 NA CASSLGGQYSNQPQHF TGTGCCAGCAGCTTAGGGGGGCAGTATAGCAATCAGCCCCAGCATTTT
TRBD1 TRBJ1-4 TRBV11-2 19 few CASSLPDRDRGIFDEKLFF TGTGCCAGCAGCTTACCGGACCGGGACAGGGGCATATTCGATGAAAAACTGTTTTTT
TRBD2 TRBJ2-7 TRBV11-2 18 NA CASSFLRTSGTLNNEQYF TGTGCCAGCAGCTTCCTACGGACTAGCGGGACCTTAAATAACGAGCAGTACTTC
TRBD1 TRBJ1-2 TRBV5-6 12 few CASTTGISGYTF TGTGCCAGCACGACAGGGATTAGTGGCTACACCTTC
TRBD1 TRBJ1-1 TRBV14 16 NA CASSQRPGQENTEAFF TGTGCCAGCAGCCAACGCCCGGGACAGGAGAACACTGAAGCTTTCTTT
TRBD2 TRBJ2-2 TRBV25-1 17 few CASSEKGAGGPGGELFF TGTGCCAGCAGTGAAAAAGGAGCGGGAGGCCCCGGCGGGGAGCTGTTTTTT
NA TRBJ2-5 TRBV5-5 17 once CASSPDPGPWRRETQYF TGTGCCAGCAGCCCGGACCCGGGACCTTGGCGGCGAGAGACCCAGTACTTC